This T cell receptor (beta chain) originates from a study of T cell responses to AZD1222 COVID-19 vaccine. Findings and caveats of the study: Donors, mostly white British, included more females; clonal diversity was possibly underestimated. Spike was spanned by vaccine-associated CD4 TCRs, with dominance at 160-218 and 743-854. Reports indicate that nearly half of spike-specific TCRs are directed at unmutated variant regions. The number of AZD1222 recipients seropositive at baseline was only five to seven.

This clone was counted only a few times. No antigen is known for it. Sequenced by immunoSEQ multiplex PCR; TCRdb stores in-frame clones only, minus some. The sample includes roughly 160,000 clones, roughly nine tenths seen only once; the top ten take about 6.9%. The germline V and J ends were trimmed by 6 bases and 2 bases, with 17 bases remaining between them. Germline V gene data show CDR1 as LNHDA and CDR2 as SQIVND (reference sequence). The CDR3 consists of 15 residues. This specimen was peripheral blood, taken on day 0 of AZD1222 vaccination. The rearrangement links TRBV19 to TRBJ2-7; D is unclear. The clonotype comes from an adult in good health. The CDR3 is CASRTRRTCAYEQYF. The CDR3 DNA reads TGTGCCAGTAGGACCAGACGTACCTGTGCCTACGAGCAGTACTTC.